The 25 T cell receptor beta chains given below trace back to one sample, sequenced in a study of technical replicates of blood from a few donors. Profiled with immunoSEQ multiplex PCR; TCRdb holds only in-frame clones, not every one. The sample consists of 50,000 or so clones, around nine tenths of them appearing once. The source material was PBMCs. These receptors came from a human donor in good health. Some clones in this sample may be carry-over from other donors' samples.

The CDR3 protein is CASSYSGGVEAFF. The CDR3 coding sequence is TGTGCCAGCAGTTACAGCGGAGGCGTTGAAGCTTTCTTT. The chain is built from TRBV6-5 and TRBJ1-1; no reliable D call. In germline, CDR1 is MNHEY, CDR2 SVGAGI. The ends were cut back, 2 bases at V and 7 bases at J, with 11 bases in the middle. CDR3 size: 13 residues.

The rearrangement links TRBV7-2 to TRBJ1-6, with 7 bases fitting TRBD1. The CDR3 sequence is 15 residues long. Germline V gene lookup returns CDR1 SGHTA and CDR2 FQGNSA. With V trimmed by 5 bases and J by 4 bases, 5 bases remained unmatched. The DNA for the CDR3 is TGTGCCAGCAGCCGCGAGACAGGGTATAATTCACCCCTCCACTTT. It is translated as CASSRETGYNSPLHF.

This chain connects TRBV9 to TRBJ2-1; the match to TRBD2 covers 8 bases. CDR1 is SGDLS and CDR2 is YYNGEE in the germline V gene. With 5 bases clipped from V and 3 bases from J, the junction kept 7 bases outside the gene matches. CDR3 length equals 15 residues. This CDR3 reads CASSAPGGDYNEQFF. The CDR3 nucleotides are TGTGCCAGCAGTGCTCCGGGGGGGGACTACAATGAGCAGTTCTTC. The variable domain in full, with the rest retrieved from reference TRBV9 and TRBJ2-1, is DSGVTQTPKHLITATGQRVTLRCSPRSGDLSVYWYQQSLDQGLQFLIQYYNGEERAKGNILERFSAQQFPDLHSELNLSSLELGDSALYFCASSAPGGDYNEQFFGPGTRLTVL.

The V gene is TRBV5-1, the J gene TRBJ2-7; TRBD1 aligns across 9 bases. The junction had 13 bases not matched to a gene; V was cut back by 3 bases and J by 6 bases. This CDR3 comprises 16 residues. Germline V gene data show CDR1 as SGHRS and CDR2 as YFSETQ. CDR3 in amino acids: CASSSSIRTGEGEQYF. The CDR3 DNA is TGCGCCAGCAGCTCCTCAATCCGGACAGGGGAGGGCGAGCAGTACTTC.

Only one count was recorded for this clone. The rearrangement uses TRBV5-6 and TRBJ1-2; 9 positions agree with TRBD1. V lost 6 bases to trimming and J lost 4 bases; unmatched junction nucleotides: 10. The V gene's germline CDR1 is SGHDT and CDR2 YYEEEE. CDR3 length equals 15 residues. CDR3 nucleotides: TGTGCCAGCACTTACAGGGGGCGCTTCGGCTATGGCTACACCTTC. Encoded protein: CASTYRGRFGYGYTF.

V and J are TRBV9 and TRBJ1-1, with D hard to call. V lost 4 bases to trimming and J lost 7 bases, with 11 bases between them. Germline V gene sequence: CDR1 SGDLS, CDR2 YYNGEE. The CDR3 extends over 12 amino acids. The CDR3, as DNA: TGTGCCAGCAGCCCCGAGGAAGGTGAAGCTTTCTTT. Protein product: CASSPEEGEAFF.

J is TRBJ1-5 and V is TRBV18; 7 bases align to TRBD1. CDR3 length: 14 amino acids. The germline V gene encodes CDR1 KGHSH and CDR2 LQKENI. After removal of 5 bases from V and 6 bases from J, the junction contained 7 bases not matched to a gene. CDR3 in DNA: TGTGCCAGCTCAGAGACAGGGTTGGTTCAGCCCCAGCATTTT. The encoded protein is CASSETGLVQPQHF.

This chain links TRBV7-2 with TRBJ1-1; D unresolved. V lost 5 bases and J 7 bases, leaving 14 bases between the germline ends. This CDR3 has 13 amino acids. In germline, CDR1 is SGHTA, CDR2 FQGNSA. The CDR3 nucleotides are TGTGCCAGCAGCCTTACGAGGGTGGGTGAAGCTTTCTTT. This translates into CASSLTRVGEAFF.

The V and J genes are TRBV9 and TRBJ2-2; TRBD1 matches at 7 bases. CDR1 and CDR2 (germline): SGDLS, YYNGEE. The CDR3 contains 14 residues. Trimming at V came to 6 bases and at J to 4 bases, leaving 6 bases not matched to a gene. CDR3 residues: CASNLAGGTGELFF. CDR3 coding DNA: TGTGCCAGCAACCTCGCAGGGGGCACCGGGGAGCTGTTTTTT.

The count of this clone is one. The chain uses TRBV7-9 and TRBJ2-1; 7 bases map to TRBD1. V lost 7 bases, J lost 5 bases, and 11 bases stayed unmatched. The CDR3 loop spans 15 amino acids. Germline CDR1 is SEHNR and CDR2 is FQNEAQ (reference sequence). Written as DNA, the CDR3 is TGTGCCAGCACCACACCGGGACAGTTAAACAATGAGCAGTTCTTC. Amino acid sequence: CASTTPGQLNNEQFF.

This sequence joins TRBV11-1 and TRBJ2-7, with 9 positions matching TRBD1. The J segment lost 5 bases and the V segment lost 5 bases, leaving 4 bases of the junction unmatched. CDR1 is SGHAT, CDR2 FQDESV, per germline (reference sequence). CDR3 size: 13 residues. In DNA, the CDR3 is TGTGCCAGCAGCCGAGACAGGGGGGACGAGCAGTACTTC. It codes for CASSRDRGDEQYF.

The V gene is TRBV7-2, the J gene TRBJ1-6; the D gene is possibly TRBD1 (6 bases). Trimming stripped 2 bases from V and 7 bases from J, with 12 bases between. Germline lookup yields CDR1 SGHTA and CDR2 FQGNSA. There are 15 residues in the CDR3. The CDR3 region is CASSLTGNGNSPLHF. The CDR3 DNA reads as TGTGCCAGCAGCTTAACAGGGAACGGCAATTCACCCCTCCACTTT.

V is TRBV6-6 and J is TRBJ2-3; 12 bases align to TRBD2. J lost 1 base, V lost 10 bases, and 6 bases had no gene match. This CDR3 is 15 amino acids long. CDR1 is MNHNY, CDR2 SVGAGI, per germline (reference sequence). CDR3 loop: CATRTSGTRTDTQYF. In nucleotides, the CDR3 is TGTGCCACCAGGACTAGCGGGACCCGCACAGATACGCAGTATTTT.

The rearrangement uses TRBV4-2 and TRBJ1-2; D is unresolved. The CDR3 totals 12 residues. Germline V gene lookup returns CDR1 LGHNA and CDR2 YNFKEQ. V lost 1 base and J 2 bases, leaving 2 bases between the germline ends. DNA of the CDR3: TGTGCCAGCAGCCAAGCAAACTATGGCTACACCTTC. As protein: CASSQANYGYTF.

The rearrangement joins TRBV5-6 to TRBJ2-2; TRBD1 aligns across 9 bases. This CDR3 spans 16 amino acids. The germline V gene has CDR1 SGHDT and CDR2 YYEEEE. The V gene end was trimmed by 2 bases and the J gene end by 5 bases; junction bases not matched to a gene: 7. CDR3 protein: CASSLSGTGRTGELFF. The CDR3, as DNA: TGTGCCAGCAGCTTATCCGGGACAGGGAGGACCGGGGAGCTGTTTTTT.

Only one count was recorded for this clone. This rearrangement joins TRBV4-1 to TRBJ2-7; D is uncertain. V lost 3 bases and J lost 1, with 10 bases in between. The CDR3 loop spans 14 amino acids. In germline, CDR1 is MGHRA, CDR2 YSYEKL. CDR3 sequence reads: CASSHPGLSYEQYF. CDR3 bases: TGCGCCAGCAGCCACCCCGGGTTATCCTACGAGCAGTACTTC.

This chain connects TRBV2 to TRBJ1-2; 7 bases are shared with TRBD1. Germline trimming cut 8 bases from V and 2 bases from J; bases unmatched to any gene: 2. The germline CDR1 and CDR2 sequences are SNHLY and FYNNEI. The CDR3 covers 12 residues. This CDR3 is CASGDRNYGYTF. In nucleotides, the CDR3 is TGTGCCAGCGGGGACAGAAACTATGGCTACACCTTC.

The chain has TRBV5-1 and TRBJ2-1; 8 positions agree with TRBD1. Germline V CDR1 and CDR2: SGHRS, YFSETQ. This CDR3 region has 17 residues. V lost 0 bases to trimming and J lost 2 bases; unmatched junction nucleotides: 7. This CDR3 reads CASSLGARDRTYNEQFF. The CDR3 coding sequence is TGCGCCAGCAGCTTGGGAGCTCGGGACAGGACCTACAATGAGCAGTTCTTC.

The J gene is TRBJ2-3, the V gene TRBV7-9; 7 bases match TRBD1. The CDR3 consists of 14 residues. Germline CDR1 reads SEHNR; CDR2 reads FQNEAQ (reference sequence). Trimming at V came to 7 bases and at J to 7 bases, leaving 11 bases not matched to a gene. Here the CDR3 DNA reads TGTGCCAGCACCCCGGTAGGCAGGGGGTATACGCAGTATTTT. Its protein product is CASTPVGRGYTQYF.

The CDR3 coding sequence is TGCGCCAGCAGCCAAGGCCCCAGGGGGCCCTACGAGCAGTACTTC. Residues: CASSQGPRGPYEQYF. J is TRBJ2-7 and V is TRBV4-1; 8 bases are a match to TRBD1. V shed 1 base, J shed 2 bases, and the junction held 4 bases outside the gene matches. This CDR3 comprises 15 residues. Germline V lookup: CDR1 MGHRA, CDR2 YSYEKL.

The chain carries TRBV5-1 and TRBJ2-7, with D perhaps TRBD1 (6 bases). Germline CDR1 is SGHRS and CDR2 is YFSETQ. V was clipped by 1 base and J by 2 bases, with 13 bases between them. The length of the CDR3 is 15 residues. The CDR3 DNA follows: TGCGCCAGCAGCTTGTCCCGGACAGACGCCTACGAGCAGTACTTC. It translates to CASSLSRTDAYEQYF.

The V gene is TRBV7-2, the J gene TRBJ2-1, with D unresolved. Germline lookup yields CDR1 SGHTA and CDR2 FQGNSA. The CDR3 length is 13 residues. V gave up 5 bases and J gave up 2 bases, with 7 bases separating them. DNA for the CDR3: TGTGCCAGCAGCCCCCCCGCCTACAATGAGCAGTTCTTC. Its translation is CASSPPAYNEQFF.

The chain carries TRBV20-1 and TRBJ2-3; no reliable D call. Germline V gene sequence: CDR1 DFQATT, CDR2 SNEGSKA (reference sequence). The CDR3 sequence is 11 residues long. V gave up 2 bases and J gave up 5 bases, with 5 bases separating them. The CDR3 nucleotides are TGCAGTGCTAGACCTTTAGATACGCAGTATTTT. Translating gives CSARPLDTQYF.

The sample holds one count of this clone. The chain employs TRBV5-4 and TRBJ2-5; 7 bases map to TRBD2. Per germline, CDR1 SGHNT and CDR2 YYREEE (reference sequence). The CDR3 has 15 residues. Losses at the gene ends were 3 bases for V and 2 bases for J; bases not matched to a gene: 7. The CDR3 spells CASSSASRGQETQYF. The CDR3 nucleotides are TGTGCCAGCAGCTCGGCCTCGCGGGGGCAAGAGACCCAGTACTTC. Together with reference TRBV5-4 and TRBJ2-5, the CDR3 gives the full variable domain: ETGVTQSPTHLIKTRGQQVTLRCSSQSGHNTVSWYQQALGQGPQFIFQYYREEENGRGNFPPRFSGLQFPNYSSELNVNALELDDSALYLCASSSASRGQETQYFGPGTRLLVL.

This clone was detected only once. The chain uses TRBV6-4 and TRBJ1-2; TRBD1 might be the D (6 bases). Germline CDR1 and CDR2: MRHNA and SNTAGT. The CDR3 contains 15 residues. Trimming left V 5 bases short and J 5 bases short, with 18 bases between. The CDR3 reads CASSPAMTGDYGYTF. DNA of the CDR3: TGTGCCAGCAGTCCAGCAATGACAGGCGATTATGGCTACACCTTC.